The sequence of this T cell receptor beta chain was determined in a study of regulatory T cells in long-lasting Graves disease. Study summary: Antithyroid drugs had been taken under 3 months by newly diagnosed Graves' patients.

Building the TCR beta libraries relied on iRepertoire HTBI primers, and CDR3 regions underwent Arm-PCR. TCRdb processed the multiplex PCR reads anew with MiXCR; each CDR3 protein has one entry. The profile shows about 610,000 distinct CDR3 sequences, roughly 16% of them singletons. Looked up from germline, CDR1 is SGHDT and CDR2 is YYEEEE. The CDR3 consists of 14 residues. The germline V and J ends were trimmed by 4 bases and 3 bases, with 11 bases remaining between them. This clonotype was detected a few times. Time point defined: newly diagnosed GD, antithyroid drugs for less than 3 months. RNA isolated from PBMCs was used to make the TCR library. These data are also associated with another study on T cells in Graves' hyperthyroidism and ophthalmopathy. This second report adds: Uncontrolled infection, other autoimmune disease, pregnancy and lactation each barred patients from inclusion. A set of HTBI primers served as the primers for a first-round RT-PCR of the TCR CDR3.

Material: peripheral blood mononuclear cells (PBMCs), obtained at new diagnosis, from a patient treated with antithyroid drugs. This clonotype was obtained from a man younger than 35 with Graves disease. The genes are TRBV5-6 and TRBJ1-5; maybe TRBD1 (6 bases). In DNA, the CDR3 is TGTGCCAGCAGCCTGGGACATAACAATCAGCCCCAGCATTTT. It is translated as CASSLGHNNQPQHF.